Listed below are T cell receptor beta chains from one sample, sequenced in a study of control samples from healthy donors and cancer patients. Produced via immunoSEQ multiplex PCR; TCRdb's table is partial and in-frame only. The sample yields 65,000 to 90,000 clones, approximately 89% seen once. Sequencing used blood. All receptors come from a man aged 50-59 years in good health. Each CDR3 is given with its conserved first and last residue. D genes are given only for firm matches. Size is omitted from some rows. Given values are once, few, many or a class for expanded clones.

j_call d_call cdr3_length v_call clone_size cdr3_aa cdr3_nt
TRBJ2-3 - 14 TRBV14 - CASSLSGSTDTQYF TGTGCCAGCAGCCTGAGCGGGAGCACAGATACGCAGTATTTT
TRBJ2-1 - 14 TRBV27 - CASSARSSYNEQFF TGTGCCAGCAGTGCCAGGAGCTCCTACAATGAGCAGTTCTTC
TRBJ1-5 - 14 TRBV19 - CASSTPGRAQPQHF TGTGCCAGTAGTACCCCGGGTAGGGCTCAGCCCCAGCATTTT
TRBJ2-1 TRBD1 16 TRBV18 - CASSSWTGLGWDEQFF TGTGCCAGCTCATCCTGGACAGGGCTGGGGTGGGATGAGCAGTTCTTC
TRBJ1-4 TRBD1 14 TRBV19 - CASSLWTGNEKLFF TGTGCCAGTAGTCTCTGGACAGGGAATGAAAAACTGTTTTTT
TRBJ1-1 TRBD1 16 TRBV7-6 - CASSLGPPGGGTEAFF TGTGCCAGCAGCTTAGGCCCACCAGGGGGGGGAACTGAAGCTTTCTTT
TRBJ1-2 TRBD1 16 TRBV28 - CASSQTGYETNYGYTF TGTGCCAGCAGTCAGACAGGGTACGAAACTAACTATGGCTACACCTTC
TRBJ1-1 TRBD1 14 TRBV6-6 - CASSRRQGDTEAFF TGTGCCAGCAGCCGCAGACAGGGGGACACTGAAGCTTTCTTT
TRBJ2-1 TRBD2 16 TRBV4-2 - CASSQDPSGGAYEQFF TGTGCCAGCAGCCAAGACCCGAGCGGGGGGGCTTATGAGCAGTTCTTC
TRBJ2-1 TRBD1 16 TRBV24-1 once CATSDATGVGLDEQFF TGTGCCACCAGTGATGCTACAGGGGTAGGTTTGGATGAGCAGTTCTTC
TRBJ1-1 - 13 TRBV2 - CASSEVEGTEAFF TGTGCCAGCAGTGAGGTGGAGGGGACTGAAGCTTTCTTT
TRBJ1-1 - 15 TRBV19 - CASSIVPGAGTEAFF TGTGCCAGTAGTATAGTTCCGGGTGCGGGCACTGAAGCTTTCTTT
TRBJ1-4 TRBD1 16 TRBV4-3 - CASSQDPTGTNEKLFF TGCGCCAGCAGCCAAGATCCGACAGGGACTAATGAAAAACTGTTTTTT
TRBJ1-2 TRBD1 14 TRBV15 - CATSRDRGDYGYTF TGTGCCACCAGCAGAGACAGGGGGGACTATGGCTACACCTTC
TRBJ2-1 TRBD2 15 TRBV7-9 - CASSGYSGSNNEQFF TGTGCCAGCAGCGGATATAGCGGGAGTAACAATGAGCAGTTCTTC
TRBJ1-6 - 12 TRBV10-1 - CASGSRNSPLHF TGCGCCAGCGGGAGTCGAAATTCACCCCTCCACTTT
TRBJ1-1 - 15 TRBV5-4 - CASSLEPQGLTEAFF TGTGCCAGCAGCCTCGAGCCACAGGGACTCACTGAAGCTTTCTTT
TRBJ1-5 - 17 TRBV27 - CASSPLPREGDRQPQHF TGTGCCAGCAGTCCTTTACCGAGGGAGGGCGATCGGCAGCCCCAGCATTTT
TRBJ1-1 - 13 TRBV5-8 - CASSLGPGMGAFF TGTGCCAGCAGCTTGGGTCCGGGAATGGGAGCTTTCTTT
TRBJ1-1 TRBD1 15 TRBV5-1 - CASSYKTGENTEAFF TGCGCCAGCAGCTATAAGACAGGGGAGAACACTGAAGCTTTCTTT
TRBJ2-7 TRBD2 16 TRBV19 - CASSIEGLAGVYEQYF TGTGCCAGTAGTATAGAGGGGCTAGCGGGAGTCTACGAGCAGTACTTC
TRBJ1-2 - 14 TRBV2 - CASSGTSGSYGYTF TGTGCCAGCAGTGGGACATCGGGTAGTTATGGCTACACCTTC
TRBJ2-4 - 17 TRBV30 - CAWSPVDRAGAKNIQYF TGTGCCTGGAGTCCCGTCGACAGGGCGGGGGCCAAAAACATTCAGTACTTC
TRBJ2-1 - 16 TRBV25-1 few CASSESHSPSYNEQFF TGTGCCAGCAGTGAGTCCCACAGTCCCTCCTACAATGAGCAGTTCTTC
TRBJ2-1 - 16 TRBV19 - CASSIDQGSLFNEQFF TGTGCCAGTAGTATAGATCAGGGTTCACTGTTCAATGAGCAGTTCTTC
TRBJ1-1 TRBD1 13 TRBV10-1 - CASSDYRGTEAFF TGCGCCAGCAGTGACTACAGGGGTACTGAAGCTTTCTTT
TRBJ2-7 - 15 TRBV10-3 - CAISPQQGRTYEQYF TGTGCCATCAGTCCCCAACAGGGGAGGACCTACGAGCAGTACTTC
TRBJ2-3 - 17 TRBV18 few CASSPPGRGRSTDTQYF TGTGCCAGCTCACCTCCGGGGCGGGGACGCTCCACAGATACGCAGTATTTT
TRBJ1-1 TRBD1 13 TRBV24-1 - CATSDGQGTEAFF TGTGCCACCAGTGATGGACAGGGCACTGAAGCTTTCTTT
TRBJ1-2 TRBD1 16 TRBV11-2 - CASSLRTGERSYGYTF TGTGCCAGCAGCTTAAGGACAGGGGAAAGGAGCTATGGCTACACCTTC
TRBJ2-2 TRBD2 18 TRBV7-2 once CASSLALLTSGAGRELFF TGTGCCAGCAGCTTAGCGCTTTTGACTAGCGGAGCGGGTAGGGAGCTGTTTTTT
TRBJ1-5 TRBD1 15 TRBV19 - CASTLRTGINQPQHF TGTGCCAGTACATTACGGACAGGGATCAATCAGCCCCAGCATTTT
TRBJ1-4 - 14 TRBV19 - CASSIRQGSEKLFF TGTGCCAGTAGTATACGGCAGGGAAGCGAAAAACTGTTTTTT
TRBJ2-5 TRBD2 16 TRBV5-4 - CASSPPPSGVQETQYF TGTGCCAGCAGCCCGCCCCCTAGCGGGGTCCAAGAGACCCAGTACTTC
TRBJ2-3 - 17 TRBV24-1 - CATSDLSEGVSRDTQYF TGTGCCACCAGTGATTTATCGGAGGGGGTGTCTCGGGATACGCAGTATTTT
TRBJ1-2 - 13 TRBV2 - CASSEAQGRGYTF TGTGCCAGCAGTGAAGCGCAAGGGAGGGGCTACACCTTC
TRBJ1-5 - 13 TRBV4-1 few CASSQEARQPQHF TGCGCCAGCAGCCAAGAAGCCAGGCAGCCCCAGCATTTT
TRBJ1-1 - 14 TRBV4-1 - CASSLTQGGTEAFF TGCGCCAGCAGCCTAACACAGGGTGGCACTGAAGCTTTCTTT
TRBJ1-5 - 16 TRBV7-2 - CASSSYRGVGNQPQHF TGTGCCAGCAGCTCGTACCGGGGTGTTGGCAATCAGCCCCAGCATTTT
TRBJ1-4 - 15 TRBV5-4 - CASSLGRPGDEKLFF TGTGCCAGCAGCTTGGGGCGGCCGGGGGATGAAAAACTGTTTTTT
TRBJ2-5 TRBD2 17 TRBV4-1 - CASSQDQREGWGETQYF TGCGCCAGCAGCCAAGATCAGCGGGAGGGCTGGGGAGAGACCCAGTACTTC
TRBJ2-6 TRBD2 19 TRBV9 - CASSVEGLAGLSGANVLTF TGTGCCAGCAGCGTAGAGGGGTTAGCGGGCCTCTCTGGGGCCAACGTCCTGACTTTC